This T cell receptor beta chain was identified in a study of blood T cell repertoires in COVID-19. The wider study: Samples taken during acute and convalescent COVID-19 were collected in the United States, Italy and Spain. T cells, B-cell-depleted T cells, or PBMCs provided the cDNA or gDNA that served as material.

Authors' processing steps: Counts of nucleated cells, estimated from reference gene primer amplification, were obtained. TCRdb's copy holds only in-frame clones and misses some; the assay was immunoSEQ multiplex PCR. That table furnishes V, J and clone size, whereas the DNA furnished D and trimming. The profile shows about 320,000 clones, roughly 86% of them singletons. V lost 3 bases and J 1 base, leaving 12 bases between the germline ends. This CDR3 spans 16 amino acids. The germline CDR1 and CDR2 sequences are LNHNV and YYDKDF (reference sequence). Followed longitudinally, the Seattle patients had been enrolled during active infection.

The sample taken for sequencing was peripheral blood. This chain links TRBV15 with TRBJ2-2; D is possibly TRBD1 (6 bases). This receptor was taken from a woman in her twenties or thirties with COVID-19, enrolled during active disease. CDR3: CATSRIGQKNTGELFF. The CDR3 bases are TGTGCCACCAGCAGGATAGGACAGAAGAACACCGGGGAGCTGTTTTTT.